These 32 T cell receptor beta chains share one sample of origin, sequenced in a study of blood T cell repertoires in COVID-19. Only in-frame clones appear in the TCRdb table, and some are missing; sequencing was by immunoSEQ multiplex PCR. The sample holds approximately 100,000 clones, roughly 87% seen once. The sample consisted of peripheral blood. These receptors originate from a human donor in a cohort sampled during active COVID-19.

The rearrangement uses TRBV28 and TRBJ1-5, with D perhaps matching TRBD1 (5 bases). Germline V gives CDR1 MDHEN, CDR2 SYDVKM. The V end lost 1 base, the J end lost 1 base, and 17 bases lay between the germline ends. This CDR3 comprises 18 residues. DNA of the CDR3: TGTGCCAGCAGTTTATTGTCGGGGGGAGAAGGGAGCAATCAGCCCCAGCATTTT. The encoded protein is CASSLLSGGEGSNQPQHF.

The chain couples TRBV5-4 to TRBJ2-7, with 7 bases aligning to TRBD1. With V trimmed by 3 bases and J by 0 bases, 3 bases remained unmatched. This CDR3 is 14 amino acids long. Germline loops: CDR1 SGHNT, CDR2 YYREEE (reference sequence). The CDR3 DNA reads TGTGCCAGCAGCTCGACAGGGATCTCCTACGAGCAGTACTTC. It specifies CASSSTGISYEQYF.

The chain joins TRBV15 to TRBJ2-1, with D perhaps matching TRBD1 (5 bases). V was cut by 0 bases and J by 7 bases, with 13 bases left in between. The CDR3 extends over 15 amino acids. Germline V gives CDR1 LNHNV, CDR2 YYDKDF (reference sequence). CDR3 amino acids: CATSRDRSRVNEQFF. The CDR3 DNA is TGTGCCACCAGCAGAGATCGGTCCAGGGTAAATGAGCAGTTCTTC.

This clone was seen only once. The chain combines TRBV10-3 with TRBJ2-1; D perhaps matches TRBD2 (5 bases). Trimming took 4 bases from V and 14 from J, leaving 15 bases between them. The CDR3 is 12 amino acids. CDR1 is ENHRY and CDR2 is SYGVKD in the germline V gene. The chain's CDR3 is CAISGGGYPEFF. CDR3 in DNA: TGTGCCATCAGTGGAGGCGGGTATCCGGAGTTCTTC.

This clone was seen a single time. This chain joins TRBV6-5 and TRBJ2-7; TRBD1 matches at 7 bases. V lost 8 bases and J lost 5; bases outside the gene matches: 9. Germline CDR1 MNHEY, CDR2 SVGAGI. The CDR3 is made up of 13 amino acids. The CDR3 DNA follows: TGTGCCAGCGCCTTCGAGGGGGCCCACGAGCAGTACTTC. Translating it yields CASAFEGAHEQYF.

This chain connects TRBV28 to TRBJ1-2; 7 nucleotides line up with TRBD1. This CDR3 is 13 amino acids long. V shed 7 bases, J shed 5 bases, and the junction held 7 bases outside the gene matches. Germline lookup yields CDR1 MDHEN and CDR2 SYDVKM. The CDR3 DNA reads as TGTGCCAGCACCTTGAACAGGGGTTATGGCTACACCTTC. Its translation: CASTLNRGYGYTF.

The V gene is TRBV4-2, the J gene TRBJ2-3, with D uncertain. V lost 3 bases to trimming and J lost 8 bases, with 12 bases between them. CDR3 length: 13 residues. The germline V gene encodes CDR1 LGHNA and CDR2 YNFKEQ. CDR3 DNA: TGTGCCAGCAGCCATCTAAAGCGCGGTACGCAGTATTTT. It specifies CASSHLKRGTQYF.

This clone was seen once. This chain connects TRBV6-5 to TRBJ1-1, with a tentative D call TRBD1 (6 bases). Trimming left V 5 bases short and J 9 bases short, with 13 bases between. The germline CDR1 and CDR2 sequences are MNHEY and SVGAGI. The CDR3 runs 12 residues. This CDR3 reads CASSQQGLQAFF. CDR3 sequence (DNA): TGTGCCAGCAGTCAACAGGGTTTACAAGCTTTCTTT.

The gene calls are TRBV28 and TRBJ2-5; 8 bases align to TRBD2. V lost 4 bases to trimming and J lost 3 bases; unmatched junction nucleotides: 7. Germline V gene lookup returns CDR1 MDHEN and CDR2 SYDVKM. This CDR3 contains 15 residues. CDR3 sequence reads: CASSSRGGFEETQYF. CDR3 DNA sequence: TGTGCCAGCAGTTCTCGGGGGGGCTTTGAAGAGACCCAGTACTTC. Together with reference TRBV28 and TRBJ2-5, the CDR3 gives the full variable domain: DVKVTQSSRYLVKRTGEKVFLECVQDMDHENMFWYRQDPGLGLRLIYFSYDVKMKEKGDIPEGYSVSREKKERFSLILESASTNQTSMYLCASSSRGGFEETQYFGPGTRLLVL.

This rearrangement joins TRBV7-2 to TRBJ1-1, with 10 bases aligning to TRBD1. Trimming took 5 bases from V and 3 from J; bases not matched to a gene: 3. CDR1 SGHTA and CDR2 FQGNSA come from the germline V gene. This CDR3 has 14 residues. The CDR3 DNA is TGTGCCAGCAGCGGGACAGGGGTTGACACTGAAGCTTTCTTT. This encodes CASSGTGVDTEAFF. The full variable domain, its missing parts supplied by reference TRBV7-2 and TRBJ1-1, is GAGVSQSPSNKVTEKGKDVELRCDPISGHTALYWYRQSLGQGLEFLIYFQGNSAPDKSGLPSDRFSAERTGGSVSTLTIQRTQQEDSAVYLCASSGTGVDTEAFFGQGTRLTVV.

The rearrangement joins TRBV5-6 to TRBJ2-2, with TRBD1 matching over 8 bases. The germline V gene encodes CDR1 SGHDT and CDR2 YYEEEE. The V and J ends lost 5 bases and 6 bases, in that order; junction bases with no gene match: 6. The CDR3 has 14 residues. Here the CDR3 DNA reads TGTGCCAGCAGGTTAGACAGGGGACCCGGGGAGCTGTTTTTT. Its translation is CASRLDRGPGELFF.

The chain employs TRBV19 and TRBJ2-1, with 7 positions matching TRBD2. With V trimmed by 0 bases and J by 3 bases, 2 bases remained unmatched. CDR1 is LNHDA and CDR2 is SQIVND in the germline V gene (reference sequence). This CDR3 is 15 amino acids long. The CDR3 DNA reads TGTGCCAGTAGTATAGATAGGGACTACTACAATGAGCAGTTCTTC. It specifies CASSIDRDYYNEQFF.

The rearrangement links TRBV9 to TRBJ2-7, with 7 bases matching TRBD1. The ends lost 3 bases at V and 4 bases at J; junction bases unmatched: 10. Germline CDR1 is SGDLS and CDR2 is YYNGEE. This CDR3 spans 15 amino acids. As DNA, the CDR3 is TGTGCCAGCAGCGAGGGACAGACGGGTACGTACGAGCAGTACTTC. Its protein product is CASSEGQTGTYEQYF.

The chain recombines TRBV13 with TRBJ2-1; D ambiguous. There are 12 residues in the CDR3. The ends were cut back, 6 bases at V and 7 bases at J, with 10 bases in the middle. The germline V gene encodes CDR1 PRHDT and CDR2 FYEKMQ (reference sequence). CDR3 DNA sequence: TGTGCCAGCAGGTCCGTTTCTAATGAGCAGTTCTTC. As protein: CASRSVSNEQFF. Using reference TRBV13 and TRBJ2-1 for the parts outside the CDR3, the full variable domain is AAGVIQSPRHLIKEKRETATLKCYPIPRHDTVYWYQQGPGQDPQFLISFYEKMQSDKGSIPDRFSAQQFSDYHSELNMSSLELGDSALYFCASRSVSNEQFFGPGTRLTVL.

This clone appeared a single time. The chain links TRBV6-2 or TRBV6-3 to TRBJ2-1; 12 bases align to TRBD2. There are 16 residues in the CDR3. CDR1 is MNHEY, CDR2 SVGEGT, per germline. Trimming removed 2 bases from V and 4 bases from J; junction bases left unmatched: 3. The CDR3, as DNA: TGTGCCAGCAGTTACCTAGCGGGAGGGGGTTACAATGAGCAGTTCTTC. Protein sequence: CASSYLAGGGYNEQFF.

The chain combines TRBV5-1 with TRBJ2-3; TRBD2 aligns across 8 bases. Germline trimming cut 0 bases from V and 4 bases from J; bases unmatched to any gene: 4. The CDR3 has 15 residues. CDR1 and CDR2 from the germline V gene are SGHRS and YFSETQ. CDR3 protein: CASSLEWRGADTQYF. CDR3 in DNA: TGCGCCAGCAGCTTGGAGTGGCGGGGGGCAGATACGCAGTATTTT.

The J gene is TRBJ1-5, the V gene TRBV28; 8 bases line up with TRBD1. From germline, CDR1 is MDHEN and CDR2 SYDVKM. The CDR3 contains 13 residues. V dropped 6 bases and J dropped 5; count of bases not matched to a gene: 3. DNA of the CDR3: TGTGCCAGCAGGGCAGGGGGCGATCAGCCCCAGCATTTT. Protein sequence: CASRAGGDQPQHF.

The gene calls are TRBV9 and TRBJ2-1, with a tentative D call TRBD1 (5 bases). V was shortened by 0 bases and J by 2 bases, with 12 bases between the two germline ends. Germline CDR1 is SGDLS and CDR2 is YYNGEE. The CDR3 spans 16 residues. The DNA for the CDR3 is TGTGCCAGCAGCGTAGATCCGGACATCGCCTACAATGAGCAGTTCTTC. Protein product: CASSVDPDIAYNEQFF. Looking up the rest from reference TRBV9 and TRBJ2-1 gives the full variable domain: DSGVTQTPKHLITATGQRVTLRCSPRSGDLSVYWYQQSLDQGLQFLIQYYNGEERAKGNILERFSAQQFPDLHSELNLSSLELGDSALYFCASSVDPDIAYNEQFFGPGTRLTVL.

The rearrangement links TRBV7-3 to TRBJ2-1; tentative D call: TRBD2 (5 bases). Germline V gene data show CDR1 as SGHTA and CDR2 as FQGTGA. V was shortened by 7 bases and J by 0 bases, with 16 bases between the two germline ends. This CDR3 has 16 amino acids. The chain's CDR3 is CASTHAGPSSYNEQFF. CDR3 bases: TGTGCCAGCACTCACGCGGGCCCGAGCTCCTACAATGAGCAGTTCTTC.

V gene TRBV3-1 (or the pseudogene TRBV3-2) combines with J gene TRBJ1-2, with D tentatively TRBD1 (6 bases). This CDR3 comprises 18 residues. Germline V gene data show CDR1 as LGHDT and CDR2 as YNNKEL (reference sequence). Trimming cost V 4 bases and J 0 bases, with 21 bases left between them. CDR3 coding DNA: TGTGCCAGCAGCCCACGATCGGGCTGGGACAAGACTAACTATGGCTACACCTTC. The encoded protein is CASSPRSGWDKTNYGYTF.

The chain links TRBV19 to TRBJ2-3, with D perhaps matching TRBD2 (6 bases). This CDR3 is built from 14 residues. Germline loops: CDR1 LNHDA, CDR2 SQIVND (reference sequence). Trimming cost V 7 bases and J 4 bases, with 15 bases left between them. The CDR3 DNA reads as TGTGCCAGTATGTCTAGCGCCGGGTCAGATACGCAGTATTTT. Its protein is CASMSSAGSDTQYF.

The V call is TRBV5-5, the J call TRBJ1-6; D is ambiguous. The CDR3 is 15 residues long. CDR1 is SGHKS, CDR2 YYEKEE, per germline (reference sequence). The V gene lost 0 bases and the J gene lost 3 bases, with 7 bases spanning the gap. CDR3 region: CASSLGQNYNSPLHF. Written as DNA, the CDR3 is TGTGCCAGCAGCTTGGGGCAAAACTATAATTCACCCCTCCACTTT.

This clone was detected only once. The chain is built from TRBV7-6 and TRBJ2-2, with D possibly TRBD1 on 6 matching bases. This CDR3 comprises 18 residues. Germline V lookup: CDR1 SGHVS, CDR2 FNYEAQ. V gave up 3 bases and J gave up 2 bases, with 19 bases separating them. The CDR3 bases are TGTGCCAGCAGCTTGGCAGTCCTCGGGACAAATAACACCGGGGAGCTGTTTTTT. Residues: CASSLAVLGTNNTGELFF.

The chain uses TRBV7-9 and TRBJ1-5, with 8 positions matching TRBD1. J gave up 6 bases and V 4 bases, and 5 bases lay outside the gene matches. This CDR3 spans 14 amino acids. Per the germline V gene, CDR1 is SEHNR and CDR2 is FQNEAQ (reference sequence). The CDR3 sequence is CASSSETGVQPQHF. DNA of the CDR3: TGTGCCAGCAGCTCCGAGACAGGGGTTCAGCCCCAGCATTTT.

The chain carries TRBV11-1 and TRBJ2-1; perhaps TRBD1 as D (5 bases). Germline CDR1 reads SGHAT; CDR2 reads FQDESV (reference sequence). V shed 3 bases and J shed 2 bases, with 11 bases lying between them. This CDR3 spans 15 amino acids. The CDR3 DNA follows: TGTGCCAGCAGCTTGCGGACACTTACCTACAATGAGCAGTTCTTC. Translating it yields CASSLRTLTYNEQFF.

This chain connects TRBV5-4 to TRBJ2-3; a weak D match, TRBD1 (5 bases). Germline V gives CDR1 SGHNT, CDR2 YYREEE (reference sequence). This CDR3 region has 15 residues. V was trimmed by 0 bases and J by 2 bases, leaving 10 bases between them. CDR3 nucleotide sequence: TGTGCCAGCAGCTTGGGGGGCGGATACACAGATACGCAGTATTTT. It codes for CASSLGGGYTDTQYF.

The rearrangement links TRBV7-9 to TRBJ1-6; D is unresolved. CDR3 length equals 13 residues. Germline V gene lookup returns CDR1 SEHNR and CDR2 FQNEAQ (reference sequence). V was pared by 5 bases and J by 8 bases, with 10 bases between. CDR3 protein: CASSPYQDSPLHF. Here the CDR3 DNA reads TGTGCCAGCAGCCCATATCAGGATTCACCCCTCCACTTT. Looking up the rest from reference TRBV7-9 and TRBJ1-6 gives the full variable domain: DTGVSQNPRHKITKRGQNVTFRCDPISEHNRLYWYRQTLGQGPEFLTYFQNEAQLEKSRLLSDRFSAERPKGSFSTLEIQRTEQGDSAMYLCASSPYQDSPLHFGNGTRLTVT.

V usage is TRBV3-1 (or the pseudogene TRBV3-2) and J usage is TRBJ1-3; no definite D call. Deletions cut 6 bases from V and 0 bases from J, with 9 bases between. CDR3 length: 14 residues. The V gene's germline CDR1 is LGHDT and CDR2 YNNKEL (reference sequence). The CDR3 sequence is CASSQFSSGNTIYF. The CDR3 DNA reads TGTGCCAGCAGTCAGTTTTCCTCTGGAAACACCATATATTTT.

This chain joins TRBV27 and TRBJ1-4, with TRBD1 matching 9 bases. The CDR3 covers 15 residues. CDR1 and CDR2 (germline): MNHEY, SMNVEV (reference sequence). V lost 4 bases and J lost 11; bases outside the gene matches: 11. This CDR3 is CASSSTGGLSSKLFF. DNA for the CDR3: TGTGCCAGCAGTTCTACAGGGGGCTTGTCAAGCAAACTGTTTTTT.

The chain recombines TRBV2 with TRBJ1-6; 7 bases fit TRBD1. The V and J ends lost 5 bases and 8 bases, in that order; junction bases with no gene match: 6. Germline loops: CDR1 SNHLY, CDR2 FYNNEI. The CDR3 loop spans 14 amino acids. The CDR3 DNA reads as TGTGCCAGCAGTAATCGACAGGGAGATTCACCCCTCCACTTT. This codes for CASSNRQGDSPLHF.

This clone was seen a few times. CDR3 residues: CASSNQRPSSYNEQFF. For the CDR3, the DNA is TGTGCCAGCAGCAACCAGCGGCCTAGCTCCTACAATGAGCAGTTCTTC. This rearrangement joins TRBV28 to TRBJ2-1; weak D call: TRBD2 (5 bases). The CDR3 is made up of 16 amino acids. CDR1 is MDHEN and CDR2 is SYDVKM in the germline V gene. Trimming took off 6 bases at V and 0 bases at J, with 15 bases between the two ends.

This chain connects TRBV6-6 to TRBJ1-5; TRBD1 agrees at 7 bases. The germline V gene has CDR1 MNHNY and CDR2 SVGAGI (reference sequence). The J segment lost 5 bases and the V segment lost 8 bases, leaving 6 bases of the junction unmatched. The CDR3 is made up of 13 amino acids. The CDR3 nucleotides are TGTGCCAGCGAGGAACAGGGGTATCAGCCCCAGCATTTT. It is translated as CASEEQGYQPQHF.